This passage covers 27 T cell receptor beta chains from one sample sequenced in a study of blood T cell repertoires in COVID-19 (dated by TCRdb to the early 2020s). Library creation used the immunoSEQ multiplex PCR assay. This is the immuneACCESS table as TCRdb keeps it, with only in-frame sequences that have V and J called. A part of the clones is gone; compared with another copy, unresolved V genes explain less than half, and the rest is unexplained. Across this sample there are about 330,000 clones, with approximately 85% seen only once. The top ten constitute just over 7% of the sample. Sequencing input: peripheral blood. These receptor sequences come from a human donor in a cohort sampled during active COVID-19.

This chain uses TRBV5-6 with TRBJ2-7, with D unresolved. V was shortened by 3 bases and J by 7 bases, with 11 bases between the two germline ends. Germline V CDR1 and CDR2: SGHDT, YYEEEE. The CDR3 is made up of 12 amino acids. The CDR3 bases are TGTGCCAGCAGCTCATCGACTGGGGAGCAGTACTTC. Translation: CASSSSTGEQYF.

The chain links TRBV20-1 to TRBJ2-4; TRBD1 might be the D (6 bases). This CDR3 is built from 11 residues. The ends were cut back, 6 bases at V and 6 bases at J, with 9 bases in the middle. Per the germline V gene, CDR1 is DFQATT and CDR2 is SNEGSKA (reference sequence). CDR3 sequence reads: CSARGANIQYF. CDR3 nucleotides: TGCAGTGCCAGGGGCGCAAACATTCAGTACTTC.

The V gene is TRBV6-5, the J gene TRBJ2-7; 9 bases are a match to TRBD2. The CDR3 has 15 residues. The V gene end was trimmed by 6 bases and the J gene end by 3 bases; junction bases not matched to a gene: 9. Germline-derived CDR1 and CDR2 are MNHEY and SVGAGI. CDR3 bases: TGTGCCAGCAGCCTCAAGGCGGGGGGGCACTACGAGCAGTACTTC. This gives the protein CASSLKAGGHYEQYF.

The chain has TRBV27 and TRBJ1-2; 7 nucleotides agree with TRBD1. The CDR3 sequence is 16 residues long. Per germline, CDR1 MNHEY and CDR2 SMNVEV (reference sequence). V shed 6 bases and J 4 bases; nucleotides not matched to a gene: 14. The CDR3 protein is CASRALLQGKVYGYTF. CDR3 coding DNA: TGTGCCAGCAGGGCCCTCCTACAGGGGAAGGTCTATGGCTACACCTTC.

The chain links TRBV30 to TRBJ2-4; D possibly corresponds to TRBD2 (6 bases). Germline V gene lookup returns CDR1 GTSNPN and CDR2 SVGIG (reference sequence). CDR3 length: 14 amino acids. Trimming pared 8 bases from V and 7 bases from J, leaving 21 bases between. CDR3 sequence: CARGMEGPLNIQYF. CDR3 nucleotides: TGTGCCCGGGGCATGGAGGGCCCTCTGAACATTCAGTACTTC. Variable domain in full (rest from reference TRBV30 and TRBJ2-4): SQTIHQWPATLVQPVGSPLSLECTVEGTSNPNLYWYRQAAGRGLQLLFYSVGIGQISSEVPQNLSASRPQDRQFILSSKKLLLSDSGFYLCARGMEGPLNIQYFGAGTRLSVL.

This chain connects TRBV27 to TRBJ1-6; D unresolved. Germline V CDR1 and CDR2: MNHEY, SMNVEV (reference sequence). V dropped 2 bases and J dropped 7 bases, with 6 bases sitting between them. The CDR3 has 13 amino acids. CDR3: CASSLLGNSPLHF. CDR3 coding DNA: TGTGCCAGCAGTTTACTCGGGAATTCACCCCTCCACTTT.

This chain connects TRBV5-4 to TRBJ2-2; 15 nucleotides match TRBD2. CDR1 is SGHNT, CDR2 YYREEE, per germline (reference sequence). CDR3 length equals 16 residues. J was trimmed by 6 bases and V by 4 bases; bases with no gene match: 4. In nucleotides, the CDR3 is TGTGCCAGCAGCAGGACTAGCGGGGGGGCCCCCGGGGAGCTGTTTTTT. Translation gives CASSRTSGGAPGELFF.

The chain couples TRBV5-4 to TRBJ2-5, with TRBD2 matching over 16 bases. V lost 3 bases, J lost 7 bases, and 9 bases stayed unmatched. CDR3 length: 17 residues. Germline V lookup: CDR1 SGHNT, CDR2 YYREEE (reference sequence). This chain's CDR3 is CASSSPGLAGGFGTQYF. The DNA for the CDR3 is TGTGCCAGCAGCTCACCGGGACTAGCGGGGGGGTTTGGGACCCAGTACTTC.

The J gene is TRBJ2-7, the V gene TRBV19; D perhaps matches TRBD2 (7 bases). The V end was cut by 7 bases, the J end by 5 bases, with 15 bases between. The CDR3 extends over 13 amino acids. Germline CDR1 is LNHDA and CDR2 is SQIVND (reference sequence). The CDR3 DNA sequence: TGTGCCAGTAAGGGCCAGGGGAGGGACGAGCAGTACTTC. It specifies CASKGQGRDEQYF.

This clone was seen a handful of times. In DNA form, the CDR3 reads TGTGCCAGCTCACCACCACAACAGGGGAATCAGCCCCAGCATTTT. Translating gives CASSPPQQGNQPQHF. V gene TRBV18 combines with J gene TRBJ1-5; 7 nucleotides align to TRBD1. V lost 0 bases to trimming and J lost 4 bases; unmatched junction nucleotides: 3. CDR1 is KGHSH and CDR2 is LQKENI in the germline V gene. The CDR3 has 15 amino acids.

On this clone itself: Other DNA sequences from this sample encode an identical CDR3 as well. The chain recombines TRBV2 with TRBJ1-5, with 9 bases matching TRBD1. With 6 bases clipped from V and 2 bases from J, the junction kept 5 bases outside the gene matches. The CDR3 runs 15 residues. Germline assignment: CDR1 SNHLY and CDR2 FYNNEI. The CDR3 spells CASRGDRAGNQPQHF. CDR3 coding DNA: TGTGCCAGCAGGGGGGACAGGGCAGGCAATCAGCCCCAGCATTTT.

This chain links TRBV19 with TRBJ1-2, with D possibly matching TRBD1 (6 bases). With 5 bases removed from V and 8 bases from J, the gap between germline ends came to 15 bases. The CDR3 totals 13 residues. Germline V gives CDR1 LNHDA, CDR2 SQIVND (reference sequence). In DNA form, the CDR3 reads TGTGCCAGTAGTCCCGACAGGCTGCGGGGCTACACCTTC. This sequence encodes CASSPDRLRGYTF.

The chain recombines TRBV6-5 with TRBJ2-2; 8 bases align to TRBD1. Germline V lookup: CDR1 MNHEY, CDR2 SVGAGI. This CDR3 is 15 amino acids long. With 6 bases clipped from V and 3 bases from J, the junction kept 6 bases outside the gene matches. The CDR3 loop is CASSPGQGYTGELFF. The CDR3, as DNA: TGTGCCAGCAGCCCAGGACAGGGCTACACCGGGGAGCTGTTTTTT.

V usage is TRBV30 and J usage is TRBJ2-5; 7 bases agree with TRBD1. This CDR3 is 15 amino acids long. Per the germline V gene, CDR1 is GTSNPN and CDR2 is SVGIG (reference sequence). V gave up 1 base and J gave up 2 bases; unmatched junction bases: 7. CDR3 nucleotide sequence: TGTGCCTGGAGTGGGGACAGAATTTCGCAAGAGACCCAGTACTTC. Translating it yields CAWSGDRISQETQYF.

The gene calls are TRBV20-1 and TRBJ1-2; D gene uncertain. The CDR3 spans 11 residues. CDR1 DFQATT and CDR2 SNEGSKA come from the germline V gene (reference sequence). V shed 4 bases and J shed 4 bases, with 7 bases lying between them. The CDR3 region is CSAIVSYGYTF. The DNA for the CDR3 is TGCAGTGCTATAGTTTCCTATGGCTACACCTTC.

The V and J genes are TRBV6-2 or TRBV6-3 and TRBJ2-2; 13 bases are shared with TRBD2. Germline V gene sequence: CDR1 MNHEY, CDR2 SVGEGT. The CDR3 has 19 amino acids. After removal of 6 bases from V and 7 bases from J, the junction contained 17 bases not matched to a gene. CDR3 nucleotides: TGTGCCAGCAGCTATCTTCCCACTAGCGGGGGGGTCTCGATCGGGGAGCTGTTTTTT. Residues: CASSYLPTSGGVSIGELFF.

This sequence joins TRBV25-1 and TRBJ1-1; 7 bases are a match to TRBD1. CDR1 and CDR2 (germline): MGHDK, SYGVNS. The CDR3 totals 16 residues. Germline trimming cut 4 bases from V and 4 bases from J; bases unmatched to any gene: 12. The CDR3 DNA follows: TGTGCCAGCAGTGCCCGAGAGACAGGGTGGGGCACTGAAGCTTTCTTT. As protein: CASSARETGWGTEAFF. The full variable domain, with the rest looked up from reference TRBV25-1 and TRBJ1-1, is EADIYQTPRYLVIGTGKKITLECSQTMGHDKMYWYQQDPGMELHLIHYSYGVNSTEKGDLSSESTVSRIRTEHFPLTLESARPSHTSQYLCASSARETGWGTEAFFGQGTRLTVV.

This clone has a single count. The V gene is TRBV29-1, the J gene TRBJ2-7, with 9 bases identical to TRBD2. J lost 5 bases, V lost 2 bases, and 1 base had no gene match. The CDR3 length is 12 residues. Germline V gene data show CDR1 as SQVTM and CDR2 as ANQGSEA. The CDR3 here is CSVERTSDEQYF. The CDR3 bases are TGCAGCGTTGAACGGACTAGCGACGAGCAGTACTTC.

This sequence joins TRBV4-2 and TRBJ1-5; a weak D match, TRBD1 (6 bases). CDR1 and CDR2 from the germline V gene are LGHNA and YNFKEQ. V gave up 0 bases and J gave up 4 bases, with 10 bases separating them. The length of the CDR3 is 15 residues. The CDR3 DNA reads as TGTGCCAGCAGCCAAGAACCAGGGGCGAATCAGCCCCAGCATTTT. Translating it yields CASSQEPGANQPQHF.

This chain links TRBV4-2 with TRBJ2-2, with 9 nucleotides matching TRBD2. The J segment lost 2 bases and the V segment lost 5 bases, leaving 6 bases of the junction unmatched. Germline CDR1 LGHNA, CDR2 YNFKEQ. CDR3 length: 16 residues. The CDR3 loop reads CASSALAGVNTGELFF. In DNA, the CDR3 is TGTGCCAGCAGCGCTTTAGCGGGGGTTAACACCGGGGAGCTGTTTTTT.

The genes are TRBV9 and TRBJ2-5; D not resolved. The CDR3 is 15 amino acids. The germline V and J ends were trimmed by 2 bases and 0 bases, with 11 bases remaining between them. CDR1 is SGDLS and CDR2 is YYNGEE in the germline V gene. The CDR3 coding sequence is TGTGCCAGCAGCGTCAAAAGCCCGTACCAAGAGACCCAGTACTTC. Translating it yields CASSVKSPYQETQYF.

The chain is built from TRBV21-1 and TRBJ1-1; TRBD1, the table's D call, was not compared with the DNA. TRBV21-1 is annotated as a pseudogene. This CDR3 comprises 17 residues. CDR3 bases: TGTGCCAGTACGGTGACCCCGGGACAGGGGATATGGACTGAAGCTTTCTTT. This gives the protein CASTVTPGQGIWTEAFF.

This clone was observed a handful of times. The DNA for the CDR3 is TGTGCCAGCGCGACAGGGGGCGATACCGGGGAGCTGTTTTTT. It yields the protein CASATGGDTGELFF. The J gene is TRBJ2-2, the V gene TRBV18; 10 bases map to TRBD1. CDR1 and CDR2 from the germline V gene are KGHSH and LQKENI. V gave up 8 bases and J gave up 5 bases; unmatched junction bases: 5. The length of the CDR3 is 14 residues.

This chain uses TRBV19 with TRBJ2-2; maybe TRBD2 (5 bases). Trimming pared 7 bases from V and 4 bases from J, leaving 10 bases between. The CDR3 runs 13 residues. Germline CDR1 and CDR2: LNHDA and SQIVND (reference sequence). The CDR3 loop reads CASMWRFTGELFF. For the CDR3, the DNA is TGTGCCAGTATGTGGAGGTTCACCGGGGAGCTGTTTTTT.

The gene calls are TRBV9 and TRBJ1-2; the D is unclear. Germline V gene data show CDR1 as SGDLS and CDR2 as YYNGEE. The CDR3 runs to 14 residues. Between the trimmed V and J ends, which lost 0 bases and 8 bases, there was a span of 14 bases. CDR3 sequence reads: CASSVDLEDGGYTF. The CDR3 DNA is TGTGCCAGCAGCGTAGATCTGGAGGACGGCGGCTACACCTTC.

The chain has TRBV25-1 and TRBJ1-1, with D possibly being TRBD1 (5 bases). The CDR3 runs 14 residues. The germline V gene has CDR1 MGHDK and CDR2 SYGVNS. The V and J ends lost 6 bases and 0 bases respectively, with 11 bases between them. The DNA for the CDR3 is TGTGCCAGCAGCGACCCACAGGTGAACACTGAAGCTTTCTTT. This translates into CASSDPQVNTEAFF.

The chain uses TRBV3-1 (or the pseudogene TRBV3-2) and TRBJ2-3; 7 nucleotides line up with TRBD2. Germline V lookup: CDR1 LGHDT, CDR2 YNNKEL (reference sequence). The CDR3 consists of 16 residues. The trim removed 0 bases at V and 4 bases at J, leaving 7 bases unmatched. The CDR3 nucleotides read TGTGCCAGCAGCCAAGATTTATCTGGGGGGGCAGATACGCAGTATTTT. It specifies CASSQDLSGGADTQYF.